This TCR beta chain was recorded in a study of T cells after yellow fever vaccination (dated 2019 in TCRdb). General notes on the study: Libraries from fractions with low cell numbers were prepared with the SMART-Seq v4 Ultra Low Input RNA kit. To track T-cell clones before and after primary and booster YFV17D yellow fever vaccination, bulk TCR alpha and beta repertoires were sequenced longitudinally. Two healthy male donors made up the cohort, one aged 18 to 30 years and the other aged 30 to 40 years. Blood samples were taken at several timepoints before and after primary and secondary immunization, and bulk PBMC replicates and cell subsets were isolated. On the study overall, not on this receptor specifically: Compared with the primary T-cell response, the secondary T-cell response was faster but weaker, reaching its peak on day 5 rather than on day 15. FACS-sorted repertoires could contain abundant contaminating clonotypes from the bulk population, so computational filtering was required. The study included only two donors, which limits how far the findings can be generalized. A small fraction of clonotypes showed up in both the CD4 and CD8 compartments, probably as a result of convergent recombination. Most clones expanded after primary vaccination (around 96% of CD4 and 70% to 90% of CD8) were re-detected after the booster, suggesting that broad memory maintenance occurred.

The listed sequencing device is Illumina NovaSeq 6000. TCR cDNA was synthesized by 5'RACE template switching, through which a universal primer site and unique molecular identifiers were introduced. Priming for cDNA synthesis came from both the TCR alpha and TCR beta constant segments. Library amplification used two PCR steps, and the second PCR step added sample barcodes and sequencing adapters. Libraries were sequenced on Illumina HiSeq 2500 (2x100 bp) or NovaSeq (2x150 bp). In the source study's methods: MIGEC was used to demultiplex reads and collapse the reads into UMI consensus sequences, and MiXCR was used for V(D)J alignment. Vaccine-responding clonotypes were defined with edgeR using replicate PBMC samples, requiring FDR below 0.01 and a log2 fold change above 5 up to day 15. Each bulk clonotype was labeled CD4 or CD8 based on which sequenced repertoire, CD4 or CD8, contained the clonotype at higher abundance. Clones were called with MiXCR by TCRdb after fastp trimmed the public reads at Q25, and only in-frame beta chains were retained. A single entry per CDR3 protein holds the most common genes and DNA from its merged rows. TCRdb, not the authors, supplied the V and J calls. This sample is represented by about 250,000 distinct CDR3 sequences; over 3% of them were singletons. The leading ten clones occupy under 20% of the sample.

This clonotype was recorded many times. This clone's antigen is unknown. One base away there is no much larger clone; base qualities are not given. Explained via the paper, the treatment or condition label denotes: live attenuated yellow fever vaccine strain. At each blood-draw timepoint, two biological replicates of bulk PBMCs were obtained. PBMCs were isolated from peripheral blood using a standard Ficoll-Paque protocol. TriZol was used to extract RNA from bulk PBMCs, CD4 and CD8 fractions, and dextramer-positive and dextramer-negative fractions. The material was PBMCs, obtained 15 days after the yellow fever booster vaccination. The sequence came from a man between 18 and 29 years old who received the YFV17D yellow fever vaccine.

The CDR3 protein: CAWKGESYEAFF. The DNA is as follows: TGTGCCTGGAAGGGAGAGAGTTATGAAGCTTTCTTT. The rearrangement combines TRBV30 with TRBJ1-1; the D gene is not confidently resolved. CDR1 and CDR2, looked up from the germline V gene (reference sequence), are GTSNPN and SVGIG. From its cysteine to its phenylalanine, the CDR3 spans 12 amino acids. The read is trimmed to its CDR3 DNA, 36 bases read in frame from base 1. V loses 4 bases of germline sequence and J loses 7 bases, and the interval between the two ends is 13 bases.